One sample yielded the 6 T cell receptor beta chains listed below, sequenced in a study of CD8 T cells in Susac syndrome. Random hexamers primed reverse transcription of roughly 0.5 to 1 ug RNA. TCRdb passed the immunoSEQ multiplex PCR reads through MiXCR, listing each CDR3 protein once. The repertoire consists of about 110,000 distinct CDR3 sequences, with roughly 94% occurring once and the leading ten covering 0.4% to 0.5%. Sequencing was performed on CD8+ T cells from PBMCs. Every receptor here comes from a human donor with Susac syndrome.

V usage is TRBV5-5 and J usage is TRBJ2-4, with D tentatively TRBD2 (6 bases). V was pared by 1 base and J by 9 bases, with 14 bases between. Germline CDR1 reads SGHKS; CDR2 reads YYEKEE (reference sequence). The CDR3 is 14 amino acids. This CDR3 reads CASSLSVTGGIQYF. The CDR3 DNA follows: TGTGCCAGCAGCTTGTCTGTCACCGGGGGCATTCAGTACTTC. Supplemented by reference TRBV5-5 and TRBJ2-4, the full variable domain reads DAGVTQSPTHLIKTRGQQVTLRCSPISGHKSVSWYQQVLGQGPQFIFQYYEKEERGRGNFPDRFSARQFPNYSSELNVNALLLGDSALYLCASSLSVTGGIQYFGAGTRLSVL.

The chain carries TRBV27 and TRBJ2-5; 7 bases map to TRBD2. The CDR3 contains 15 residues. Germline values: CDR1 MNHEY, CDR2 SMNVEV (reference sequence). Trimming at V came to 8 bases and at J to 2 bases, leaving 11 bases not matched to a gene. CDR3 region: CASSLGGREQETQYF. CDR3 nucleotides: TGTGCCAGCTCTCTTGGAGGGCGGGAGCAAGAGACCCAGTACTTC.

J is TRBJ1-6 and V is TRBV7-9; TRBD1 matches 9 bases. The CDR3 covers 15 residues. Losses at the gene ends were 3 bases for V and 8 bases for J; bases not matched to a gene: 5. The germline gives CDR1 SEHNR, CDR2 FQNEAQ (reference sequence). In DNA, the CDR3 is TGTGCCAGCAGCTTTGACAGGGGGAGGGATTCACCCCTCCACTTT. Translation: CASSFDRGRDSPLHF.

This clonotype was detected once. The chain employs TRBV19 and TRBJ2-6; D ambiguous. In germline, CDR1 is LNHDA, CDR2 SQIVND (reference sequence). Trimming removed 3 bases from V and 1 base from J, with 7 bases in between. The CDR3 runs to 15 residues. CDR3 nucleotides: TGTGCCAGTAGTATGGGCGGATCTGGGGCCAACGTCCTGACTTTC. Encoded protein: CASSMGGSGANVLTF.

This CDR3 is CASSYSGQGREAKNIQYF. The CDR3 coding sequence is TGTGCCAGCAGTTACTCTGGACAGGGGAGGGAAGCCAAAAACATTCAGTACTTC. This chain connects TRBV6-2 or TRBV6-3 to TRBJ2-4; 9 bases fit TRBD1. Trimming cost V 0 bases and J 0 bases; bases outside gene matches: 6. In germline, CDR1 is MNHEY, CDR2 SVGEGT. The CDR3 sequence is 18 residues long.

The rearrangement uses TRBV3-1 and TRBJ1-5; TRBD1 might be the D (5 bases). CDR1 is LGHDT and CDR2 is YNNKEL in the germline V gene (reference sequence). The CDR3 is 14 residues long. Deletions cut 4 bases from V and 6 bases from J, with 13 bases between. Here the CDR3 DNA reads TGTGCCAGCAGCCTTAGACTCGGGACTCAGCCCCAGCATTTT. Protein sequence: CASSLRLGTQPQHF.